A selection of T cell receptor beta chains follows, all from one sample in a study of T cell responses to AZD1222 COVID-19 vaccine. Sequencing was performed with immunoSEQ multiplex PCR; in TCRdb, only in-frame clones are kept and a portion is missing. This sample carries 88,000 or so clones, around 90% of them seen once, and the ten largest clones take 2.4%. The starting material was peripheral blood, obtained on day 0 of AZD1222 vaccination. The receptors come from an adult in good health. Both conserved end residues are part of each CDR3. The D gene is left open where the match is weak. Size values are once, few and many counts, or a class for expanded clones, and some rows have none.

abundance: once
d_gene: TRBD1
j_gene: TRBJ1-6
v_gene: TRBV3-1/TRBV3-2
CDR3aa: CASSLGTGHNSPLHF
CDR3nt: TGTGCCAGCAGCCTGGGGACAGGTCATAATTCACCCCTCCACTTT

abundance: .
d_gene: TRBD1
j_gene: TRBJ2-2
v_gene: TRBV5-4
CDR3aa: CASSRVGDRETGELFF
CDR3nt: TGTGCCAGCAGCCGGGTAGGAGACAGGGAAACCGGGGAGCTGTTTTTT

abundance: .
d_gene: TRBD1
j_gene: TRBJ2-3
v_gene: TRBV7-2
CDR3aa: CASSRWGQGLDTQYF
CDR3nt: TGTGCCAGCAGCCGCTGGGGACAGGGTTTAGATACGCAGTATTTT

abundance: .
d_gene: .
j_gene: TRBJ1-2
v_gene: TRBV29-1
CDR3aa: CSVEDQGGGYTF
CDR3nt: TGCAGCGTTGAAGATCAGGGTGGTGGCTACACCTTC

abundance: .
d_gene: .
j_gene: TRBJ2-6
v_gene: TRBV5-8
CDR3aa: CASSTPGAGANVLTF
CDR3nt: TGTGCCAGCAGTACCCCGGGGGCTGGGGCCAACGTCCTGACTTTC

abundance: once
d_gene: .
j_gene: TRBJ1-5
v_gene: TRBV28
CDR3aa: CASSLGGQNNQPQHF
CDR3nt: TGTGCCAGCAGTTTAGGCGGACAGAACAATCAGCCCCAGCATTTT

abundance: .
d_gene: .
j_gene: TRBJ1-2
v_gene: TRBV3-1/TRBV3-2
CDR3aa: CASSQDSGGAANYGYTF
CDR3nt: TGTGCCAGCAGCCAAGATTCCGGGGGGGCCGCTAACTATGGCTACACCTTC

abundance: once
d_gene: TRBD2
j_gene: TRBJ2-3
v_gene: TRBV4-3
CDR3aa: CASSQDYLAGGRWLDTQYF
CDR3nt: TGCGCCAGCAGCCAAGATTACCTAGCGGGGGGGCGATGGTTGGATACGCAGTATTTT

abundance: .
d_gene: .
j_gene: TRBJ1-5
v_gene: TRBV30
CDR3aa: CAYQTGAEDQPQHF
CDR3nt: TGTGCCTACCAGACGGGGGCCGAAGACCAGCCCCAGCATTTT

abundance: .
d_gene: TRBD1
j_gene: TRBJ2-2
v_gene: TRBV3-1/TRBV3-2
CDR3aa: CASSRRQGGTGELFF
CDR3nt: TGTGCCAGCAGCCGACGACAGGGGGGGACCGGGGAGCTGTTTTTT

abundance: .
d_gene: .
j_gene: TRBJ2-7
v_gene: TRBV6-5
CDR3aa: CASSLSSYEQYF
CDR3nt: TGTGCCAGCAGTCTTAGCTCCTACGAGCAGTACTTC

abundance: .
d_gene: TRBD2
j_gene: TRBJ2-1
v_gene: TRBV28
CDR3aa: CASSQTSGSSYNEQFF
CDR3nt: TGTGCCAGCAGTCAAACTAGCGGGAGTTCCTACAATGAGCAGTTCTTC

abundance: .
d_gene: TRBD1
j_gene: TRBJ2-7
v_gene: TRBV7-9
CDR3aa: CASSLGTGTEQYF
CDR3nt: TGTGCCAGCAGCTTAGGGACAGGGACCGAGCAGTACTTC

abundance: .
d_gene: TRBD1
j_gene: TRBJ1-6
v_gene: TRBV5-6
CDR3aa: CASSYRAGGLHF
CDR3nt: TGTGCCAGCAGCTATCGGGCAGGGGGCCTCCACTTT

abundance: few
d_gene: .
j_gene: TRBJ1-1
v_gene: TRBV6-5
CDR3aa: CASSSYTEGTEAFF
CDR3nt: TGTGCCAGCTCATCATATACCGAGGGCACTGAAGCTTTCTTT

abundance: .
d_gene: .
j_gene: TRBJ2-1
v_gene: TRBV7-3
CDR3aa: CASSTEVGGYNEQFF
CDR3nt: TGTGCCAGCAGCACCGAGGTGGGGGGCTACAATGAGCAGTTCTTC

abundance: .
d_gene: .
j_gene: TRBJ1-1
v_gene: TRBV30
CDR3aa: CAWSTLGGLVNTEAFF
CDR3nt: TGTGCCTGGAGTACACTCGGGGGGCTGGTGAACACTGAAGCTTTCTTT

abundance: .
d_gene: .
j_gene: TRBJ2-1
v_gene: TRBV14
CDR3aa: CASSLNRPVSLIYNEQFF
CDR3nt: TGTGCCAGCAGCCTGAATCGGCCCGTAAGCTTAATATACAATGAGCAGTTCTTC

abundance: .
d_gene: TRBD1
j_gene: TRBJ1-2
v_gene: TRBV12-3/TRBV12-4
CDR3aa: CASSRQGARGYTF
CDR3nt: TGTGCCAGCAGCCGACAGGGGGCACGTGGCTACACCTTC

abundance: .
d_gene: .
j_gene: TRBJ1-1
v_gene: TRBV9
CDR3aa: CASSTGRSITEAFF
CDR3nt: TGTGCCAGCAGCACGGGACGGTCAATTACTGAAGCTTTCTTT

abundance: .
d_gene: .
j_gene: TRBJ2-1
v_gene: TRBV23-1
CDR3aa: CASSHFSGARGSYNEQFF
CDR3nt: TGCGCCAGCAGTCATTTCTCAGGGGCTCGAGGATCCTACAATGAGCAGTTCTTC

abundance: .
d_gene: .
j_gene: TRBJ2-7
v_gene: TRBV7-9
CDR3aa: CASSSNYEQYF
CDR3nt: TGTGCCAGCAGCTCAAACTACGAGCAGTACTTC

abundance: .
d_gene: TRBD2
j_gene: TRBJ2-1
v_gene: TRBV2
CDR3aa: CASSLQGGLATNEQFF
CDR3nt: TGTGCCAGCAGCCTCCAGGGGGGACTAGCAACCAATGAGCAGTTCTTC

abundance: .
d_gene: .
j_gene: TRBJ1-2
v_gene: TRBV11-2
CDR3aa: CASRPIRGGPQRDYGYTF
CDR3nt: TGTGCCAGCAGACCCATAAGAGGGGGGCCGCAAAGGGACTATGGCTACACCTTC

abundance: .
d_gene: .
j_gene: TRBJ1-5
v_gene: TRBV29-1
CDR3aa: CSVEYAVNQPQHF
CDR3nt: TGCAGCGTTGAATATGCAGTCAATCAGCCCCAGCATTTT

abundance: .
d_gene: TRBD1
j_gene: TRBJ2-7
v_gene: TRBV10-1
CDR3aa: CASSAGTAYEQYF
CDR3nt: TGCGCCAGCAGTGCCGGGACAGCCTACGAGCAGTACTTC

abundance: .
d_gene: .
j_gene: TRBJ2-7
v_gene: TRBV5-1
CDR3aa: CASSRTTSYEQYF
CDR3nt: TGCGCCAGCAGCAGAACTACCTCCTACGAGCAGTACTTC

abundance: .
d_gene: .
j_gene: TRBJ1-2
v_gene: TRBV13
CDR3aa: CASSLDKTRGYTF
CDR3nt: TGTGCCAGCAGCTTAGATAAAACTAGGGGCTACACCTTC

abundance: .
d_gene: .
j_gene: TRBJ2-1
v_gene: TRBV7-3
CDR3aa: CASSQQGSSYNEQFF
CDR3nt: TGTGCCAGCAGCCAACAGGGCAGCTCCTACAATGAGCAGTTCTTC

abundance: few
d_gene: TRBD1
j_gene: TRBJ1-1
v_gene: TRBV4-3
CDR3aa: CASSQVGTGSEAFF
CDR3nt: TGCGCCAGCAGCCAAGTCGGGACAGGGAGTGAAGCTTTCTTT

abundance: .
d_gene: TRBD2
j_gene: TRBJ2-7
v_gene: TRBV4-1
CDR3aa: CASSQGTSGKDLGYEQYF
CDR3nt: TGCGCCAGCAGCCAAGGAACTAGCGGGAAAGATTTGGGCTACGAGCAGTACTTC

abundance: .
d_gene: TRBD2
j_gene: TRBJ2-7
v_gene: TRBV20-1
CDR3aa: CSASPGTSGGYEQYF
CDR3nt: TGCAGTGCTAGTCCCGGGACTAGCGGGGGGTACGAGCAGTACTTC

abundance: .
d_gene: TRBD2
j_gene: TRBJ2-2
v_gene: TRBV7-8
CDR3aa: CASSLGTPSGGAAAGELFF
CDR3nt: TGTGCCAGCAGCTTAGGGACCCCTAGCGGGGGGGCTGCCGCCGGGGAGCTGTTTTTT

abundance: .
d_gene: .
j_gene: TRBJ2-5
v_gene: TRBV19
CDR3aa: CASSIRFQETQYF
CDR3nt: TGTGCCAGTAGTATAAGGTTCCAAGAGACCCAGTACTTC

abundance: once
d_gene: .
j_gene: TRBJ1-2
v_gene: TRBV27
CDR3aa: CASSLRAPIGGSGYTF
CDR3nt: TGTGCCAGCAGTTTAAGGGCACCCATCGGGGGAAGCGGCTACACCTTC

abundance: .
d_gene: TRBD1
j_gene: TRBJ2-7
v_gene: TRBV5-6
CDR3aa: CASRYRGRTYEQYF
CDR3nt: TGTGCCAGCAGGTACAGGGGGCGGACCTACGAGCAGTACTTC

abundance: .
d_gene: TRBD1
j_gene: TRBJ2-1
v_gene: TRBV7-7
CDR3aa: CASSLGQGNEQFF
CDR3nt: TGTGCTAGCAGCCTCGGACAGGGCAATGAGCAGTTCTTC

abundance: .
d_gene: TRBD2
j_gene: TRBJ2-7
v_gene: TRBV2
CDR3aa: CATRTSGSLRGGEQYF
CDR3nt: TGTGCCACCCGGACTAGCGGGAGCCTTCGGGGGGGCGAGCAGTACTTC

abundance: .
d_gene: TRBD1
j_gene: TRBJ2-7
v_gene: TRBV6-5
CDR3aa: CASRDRGGEQYF
CDR3nt: TGTGCCAGCCGGGACAGGGGAGGCGAGCAGTACTTC

abundance: .
d_gene: .
j_gene: TRBJ2-5
v_gene: TRBV5-8
CDR3aa: CASSFPGRETQYF
CDR3nt: TGTGCCAGCAGCTTTCCGGGGCGGGAGACCCAGTACTTC

abundance: .
d_gene: .
j_gene: TRBJ2-2
v_gene: TRBV6-4
CDR3aa: CASSDLFRTGELFF
CDR3nt: TGTGCCAGCAGTGATTTATTCAGGACCGGGGAGCTGTTTTTT

abundance: .
d_gene: .
j_gene: TRBJ1-1
v_gene: TRBV5-1
CDR3aa: CASSLPGPRAMNTEAFF
CDR3nt: TGCGCCAGCAGCTTGCCGGGACCGAGAGCGATGAACACTGAAGCTTTCTTT

abundance: .
d_gene: .
j_gene: TRBJ2-1
v_gene: TRBV4-3
CDR3aa: CASSQDSSRNEQFF
CDR3nt: TGCGCCAGCAGCCAAGATAGTTCAAGGAATGAGCAGTTCTTC

abundance: .
d_gene: .
j_gene: TRBJ1-1
v_gene: TRBV4-3
CDR3aa: CASSQDRNTEAFF
CDR3nt: TGCGCCAGCAGCCAAGATAGGAACACTGAAGCTTTCTTT

abundance: .
d_gene: .
j_gene: TRBJ1-6
v_gene: TRBV12-5
CDR3aa: CASGLELGGSPLHF
CDR3nt: TGTGCTAGTGGTTTGGAGCTCGGGGGGTCACCCCTCCACTTT

abundance: .
d_gene: .
j_gene: TRBJ1-2
v_gene: TRBV24-1
CDR3aa: CATSEEGHYGYTF
CDR3nt: TGTGCCACCTCAGAAGAGGGCCACTATGGCTACACCTTC

abundance: .
d_gene: .
j_gene: TRBJ2-2
v_gene: TRBV11-3
CDR3aa: CASSSGTTTGELFF
CDR3nt: TGTGCCAGCAGCTCGGGGACAACCACCGGGGAGCTGTTTTTT

abundance: .
d_gene: TRBD1
j_gene: TRBJ1-1
v_gene: TRBV19
CDR3aa: CASSHRTGWDTEAFF
CDR3nt: TGTGCCAGTAGCCATCGGACAGGGTGGGACACTGAAGCTTTCTTT

abundance: .
d_gene: .
j_gene: TRBJ1-2
v_gene: TRBV14
CDR3aa: CASSPPRAGAWLDGYTF
CDR3nt: TGTGCCAGCAGCCCCCCGAGGGCGGGGGCCTGGTTGGATGGCTACACCTTC

abundance: .
d_gene: TRBD1
j_gene: TRBJ1-2
v_gene: TRBV19
CDR3aa: CASSWDRGPGYGYTF
CDR3nt: TGTGCCAGTAGTTGGGACAGGGGGCCCGGCTATGGCTACACCTTC

abundance: .
d_gene: TRBD1
j_gene: TRBJ2-1
v_gene: TRBV24-1
CDR3aa: CATSASAGGYNEQFF
CDR3nt: TGTGCCACCAGTGCCTCGGCAGGGGGCTACAATGAGCAGTTCTTC

abundance: .
d_gene: .
j_gene: TRBJ1-4
v_gene: TRBV7-2
CDR3aa: CASSNTAGSNEKLFF
CDR3nt: TGTGCCAGCAGCAACACGGCGGGATCTAATGAAAAACTGTTTTTT

abundance: .
d_gene: .
j_gene: TRBJ1-6
v_gene: TRBV28
CDR3aa: CASRTPGEGSPLHF
CDR3nt: TGTGCCAGCAGGACCCCAGGGGAGGGTTCACCCCTCCACTTT

abundance: .
d_gene: .
j_gene: TRBJ2-2
v_gene: TRBV7-2
CDR3aa: CASSLAGLGGTGELFF
CDR3nt: TGTGCCAGCAGCTTAGCAGGCCTGGGAGGAACCGGGGAGCTGTTTTTT

abundance: few
d_gene: .
j_gene: TRBJ1-5
v_gene: TRBV9
CDR3aa: CASSGGHSNQPQHF
CDR3nt: TGTGCCAGCAGCGGGGGACACAGCAATCAGCCCCAGCATTTT

abundance: .
d_gene: .
j_gene: TRBJ1-5
v_gene: TRBV6-5
CDR3aa: CASTPDRGGNQPQHF
CDR3nt: TGTGCCAGCACCCCCGATCGTGGTGGCAATCAGCCCCAGCATTTT

abundance: .
d_gene: .
j_gene: TRBJ2-2
v_gene: TRBV18
CDR3aa: CASSPLMDSTGELFF
CDR3nt: TGTGCCAGCTCACCACTTATGGACTCAACCGGGGAGCTGTTTTTT